What follows describes a single T cell receptor (beta chain). Its target is not known. The CDR3 is 15 amino acids. Germline V CDR1 and CDR2: SGHAT, FQNNGV. The data derive from a study of CXCR3-negative and CXCR3-positive naive CD8 T cells. Libraries were UMI-labeled 5' RACE TRB cDNA. TCRdb re-called the 5' RACE reads and shows each CDR3 protein once, DNA omitted. In total, the table holds roughly 89,000 distinct CDR3 sequences. Study outcomes and limitations: The majority of assays used fresh PBMCs, and CXCR3 expression partially decreased after cryopreservation.

Using triplicate sorts, some 300,000 cells were collected each time from every CD8+ T cell subset. CD45RO-CCR7+CD27+CD95- marked naive CD8+ T cells. Sequenced sample: naive CXCR3- CD8+ T cells from blood. Sample subset: CD45RO-CCR7+CD27+CD95- naive CD8+ T cells lacking CXCR3 (TNR3-). V is TRBV11-2 and J is TRBJ2-2; TCRdb reports TRBD1, a call that lacks DNA to check it against. The source is a human donor in good health. Some clones in this sample may be carry-over from other donors' samples. CDR3 residues: CASSLLSGGAGELFF.